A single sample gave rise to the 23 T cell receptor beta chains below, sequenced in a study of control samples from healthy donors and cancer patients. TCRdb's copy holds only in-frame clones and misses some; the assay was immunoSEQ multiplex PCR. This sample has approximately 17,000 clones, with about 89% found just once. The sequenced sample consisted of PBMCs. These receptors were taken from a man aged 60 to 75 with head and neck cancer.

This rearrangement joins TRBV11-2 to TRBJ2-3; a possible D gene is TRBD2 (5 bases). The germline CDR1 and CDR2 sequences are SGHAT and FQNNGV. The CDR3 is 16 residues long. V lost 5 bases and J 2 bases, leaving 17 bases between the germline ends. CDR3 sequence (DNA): TGTGCCAGCAGCCCTCAAAGCGGACCCTACACAGATACGCAGTATTTT. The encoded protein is CASSPQSGPYTDTQYF.

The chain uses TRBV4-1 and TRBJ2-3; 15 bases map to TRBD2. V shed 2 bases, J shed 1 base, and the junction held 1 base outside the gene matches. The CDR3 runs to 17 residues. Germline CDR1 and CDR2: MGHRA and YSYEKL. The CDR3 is CASSQRTSGGGTDTQYF. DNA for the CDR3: TGCGCCAGCAGCCAAAGGACTAGCGGGGGGGGCACAGATACGCAGTATTTT.

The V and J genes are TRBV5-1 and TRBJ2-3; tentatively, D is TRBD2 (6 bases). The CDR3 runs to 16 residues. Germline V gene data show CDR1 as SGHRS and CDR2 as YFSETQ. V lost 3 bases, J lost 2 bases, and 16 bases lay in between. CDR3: CASSSGTLGVTDTQYF. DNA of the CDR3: TGCGCCAGCAGCTCCGGGACTCTGGGAGTCACAGATACGCAGTATTTT.

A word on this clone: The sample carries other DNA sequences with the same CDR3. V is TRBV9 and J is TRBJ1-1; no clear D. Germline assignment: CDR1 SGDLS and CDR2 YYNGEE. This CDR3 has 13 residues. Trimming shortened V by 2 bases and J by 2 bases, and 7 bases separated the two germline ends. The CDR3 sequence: CASSVAPNTEAFF. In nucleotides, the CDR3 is TGTGCCAGCAGCGTGGCGCCAAACACTGAAGCTTTCTTT.

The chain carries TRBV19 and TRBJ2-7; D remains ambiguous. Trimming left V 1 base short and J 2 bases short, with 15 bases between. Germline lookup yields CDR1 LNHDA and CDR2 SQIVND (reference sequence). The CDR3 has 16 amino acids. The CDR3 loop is CASSIVGTVAPYEQYF. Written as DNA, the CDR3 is TGTGCCAGTAGTATAGTAGGAACAGTGGCCCCCTACGAGCAGTACTTC.

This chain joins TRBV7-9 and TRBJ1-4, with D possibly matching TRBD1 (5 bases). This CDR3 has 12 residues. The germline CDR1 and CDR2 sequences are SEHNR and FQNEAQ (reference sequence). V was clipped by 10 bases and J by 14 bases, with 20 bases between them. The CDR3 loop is CATRGDGEGLFF. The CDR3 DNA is TGTGCCACTAGAGGGGACGGCGAGGGGCTGTTTTTT.

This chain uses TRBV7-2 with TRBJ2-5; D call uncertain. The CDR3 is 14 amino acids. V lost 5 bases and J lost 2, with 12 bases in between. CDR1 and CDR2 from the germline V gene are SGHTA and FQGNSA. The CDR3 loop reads CASSPPARQETQYF. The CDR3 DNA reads TGTGCCAGCAGCCCTCCAGCGAGGCAAGAGACCCAGTACTTC.

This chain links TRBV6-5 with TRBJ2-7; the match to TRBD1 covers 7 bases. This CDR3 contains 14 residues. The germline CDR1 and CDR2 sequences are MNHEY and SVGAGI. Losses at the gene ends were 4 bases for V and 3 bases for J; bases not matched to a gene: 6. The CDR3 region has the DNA TGTGCCAGCAGTTGGGCCAGGGGGAACTACGAGCAGTACTTC. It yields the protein CASSWARGNYEQYF.

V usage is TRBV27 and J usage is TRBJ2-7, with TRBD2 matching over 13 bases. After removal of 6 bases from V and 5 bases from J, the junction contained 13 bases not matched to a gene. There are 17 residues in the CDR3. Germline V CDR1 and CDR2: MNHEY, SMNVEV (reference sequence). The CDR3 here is CASSRTPGLAGVDEQYF. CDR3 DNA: TGTGCCAGCAGCCGAACACCCGGACTAGCGGGGGTGGACGAGCAGTACTTC.

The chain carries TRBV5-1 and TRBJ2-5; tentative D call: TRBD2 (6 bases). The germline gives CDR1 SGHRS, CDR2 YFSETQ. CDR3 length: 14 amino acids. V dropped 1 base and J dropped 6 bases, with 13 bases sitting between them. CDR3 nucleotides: TGCGCCAGCAGCTTGTGGGAGGTCGAGAAGACCCAGTACTTC. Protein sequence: CASSLWEVEKTQYF.

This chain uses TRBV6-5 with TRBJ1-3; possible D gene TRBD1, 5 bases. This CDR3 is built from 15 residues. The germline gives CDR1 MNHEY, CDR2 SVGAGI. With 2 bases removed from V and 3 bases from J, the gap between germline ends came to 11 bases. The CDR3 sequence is CASSYDSGGGNTIYF. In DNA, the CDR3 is TGTGCCAGCAGTTACGACAGCGGTGGTGGAAACACCATATATTTT.

The CDR3 sequence is CASSPYGKGGDEQYF. For the CDR3, the DNA is TGTGCCAGTAGTCCCTACGGAAAGGGGGGCGACGAGCAGTACTTC. The chain recombines TRBV19 with TRBJ2-7; D tentatively reads TRBD1 or TRBD2 (6 bases each). In germline, CDR1 is LNHDA, CDR2 SQIVND (reference sequence). The CDR3 runs 15 residues. With 5 bases removed from V and 5 bases from J, the gap between germline ends came to 19 bases.

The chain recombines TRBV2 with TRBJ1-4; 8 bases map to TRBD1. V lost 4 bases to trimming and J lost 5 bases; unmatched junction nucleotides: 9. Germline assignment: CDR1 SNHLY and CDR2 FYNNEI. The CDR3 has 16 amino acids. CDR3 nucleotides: TGTGCCAGCAGTGCCGACTCAGGGGGCGGCAATGAAAAACTGTTTTTT. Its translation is CASSADSGGGNEKLFF.

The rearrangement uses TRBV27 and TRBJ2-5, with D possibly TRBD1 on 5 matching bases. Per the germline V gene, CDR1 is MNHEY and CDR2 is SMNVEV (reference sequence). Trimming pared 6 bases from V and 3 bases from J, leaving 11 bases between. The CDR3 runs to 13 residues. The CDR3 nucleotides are TGTGCCAGCAGCCGGCAGGGTAAAGAGACCCAGTACTTC. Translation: CASSRQGKETQYF.

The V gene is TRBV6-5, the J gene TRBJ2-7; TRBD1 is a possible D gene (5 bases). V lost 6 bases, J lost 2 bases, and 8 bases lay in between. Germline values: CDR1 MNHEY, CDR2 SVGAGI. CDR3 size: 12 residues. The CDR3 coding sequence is TGTGCCAGCAGCCGGACACCCTACGAGCAGTACTTC. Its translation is CASSRTPYEQYF.

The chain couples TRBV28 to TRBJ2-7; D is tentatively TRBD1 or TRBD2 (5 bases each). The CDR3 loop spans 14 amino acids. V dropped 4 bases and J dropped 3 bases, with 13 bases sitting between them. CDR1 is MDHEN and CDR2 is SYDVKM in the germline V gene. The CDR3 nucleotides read TGTGCCAGCAGTTCGAGGGGAATACTCTACGAGCAGTACTTC. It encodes CASSSRGILYEQYF.

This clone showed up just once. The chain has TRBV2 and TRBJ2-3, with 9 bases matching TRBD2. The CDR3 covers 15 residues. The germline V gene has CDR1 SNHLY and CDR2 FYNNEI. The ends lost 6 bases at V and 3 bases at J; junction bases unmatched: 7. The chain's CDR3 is CASRETSGSTDTQYF. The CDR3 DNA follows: TGTGCCAGCAGAGAGACTAGCGGTAGTACAGATACGCAGTATTTT. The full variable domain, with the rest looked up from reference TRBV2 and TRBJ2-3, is EPEVTQTPSHQVTQMGQEVILRCVPISNHLYFYWYRQILGQKVEFLVSFYNNEISEKSEIFDDQFSVERPDGSNFTLKIRSTKLEDSAMYFCASRETSGSTDTQYFGPGTRLTVL.

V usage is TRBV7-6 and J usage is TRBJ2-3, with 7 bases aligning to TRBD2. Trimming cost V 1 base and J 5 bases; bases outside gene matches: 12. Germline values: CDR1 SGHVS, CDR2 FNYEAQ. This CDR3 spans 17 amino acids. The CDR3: CASSLGSLAVLGDTQYF. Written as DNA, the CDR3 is TGTGCCAGCAGCTTAGGATCCCTAGCGGTACTCGGAGATACGCAGTATTTT.

The CDR3 DNA is TGTGCCAGAAGCCCGCCTAGCGGGGGGGCCGAAGGGTACAATGAGCAGTTCTTC. It encodes CARSPPSGGAEGYNEQFF. The chain joins TRBV5-3 to TRBJ2-1; 12 bases align to TRBD2. TRBV5-3 is marked as an open reading frame, function uncertain. J was trimmed by 4 bases and V by 4 bases; bases with no gene match: 12. The CDR3 length is 18 residues.

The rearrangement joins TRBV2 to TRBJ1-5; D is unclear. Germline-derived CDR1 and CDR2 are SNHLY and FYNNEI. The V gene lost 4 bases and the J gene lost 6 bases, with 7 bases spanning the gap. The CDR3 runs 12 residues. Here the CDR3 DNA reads TGTGCCAGCAGTGGAGGACGTCAGCCCCAGCATTTT. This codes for CASSGGRQPQHF.

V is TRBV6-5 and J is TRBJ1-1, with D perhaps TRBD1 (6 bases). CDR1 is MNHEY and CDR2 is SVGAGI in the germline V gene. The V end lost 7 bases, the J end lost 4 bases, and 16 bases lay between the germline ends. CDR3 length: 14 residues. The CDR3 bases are TGTGCCAGCAAACCTATACAGGGAGGCACTGAAGCTTTCTTT. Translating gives CASKPIQGGTEAFF.

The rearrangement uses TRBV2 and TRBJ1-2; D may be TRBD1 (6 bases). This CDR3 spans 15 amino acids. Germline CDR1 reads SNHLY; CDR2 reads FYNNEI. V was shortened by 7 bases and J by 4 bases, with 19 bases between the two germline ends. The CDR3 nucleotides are TGTGCCAGCACTCCCTTCGGGGGGCAAGGCTATGGCTACACCTTC. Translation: CASTPFGGQGYGYTF.

CDR3 DNA sequence: TGCGCCAGCAGTCACCCCGGGACAGAAACCGGGGAGCTGTTTTTT. This translates into CASSHPGTETGELFF. V is TRBV23-1 and J is TRBJ2-2, with 7 positions matching TRBD1. TRBV23-1 is marked as an open reading frame, function uncertain. The CDR3 contains 15 residues. J lost 5 bases, V lost 3 bases, and 6 bases had no gene match.